This T cell receptor beta chain was sequenced during a study of graft-versus-host responses after intestinal transplantation. About the research overall: Isolated intestinal, liver-intestinal, or multivisceral transplants were what recipients had. Notes on the study in general: Detected in recipient marrow were GvH clones, some of which were first observed in ileum or blood. Researchers found peak circulating GvH clone levels linked to early post-transplant HvG declines.

Comment on this clone: Its antigen is unidentified.

The CDR3 is 13 residues long. Trimming took 3 bases from V and 2 from J; bases not matched to a gene: 2. From germline, CDR1 is SGHNT and CDR2 YYREEE (reference sequence). Data came from immunoSEQ multiplex PCR; TCRdb stores just in-frame clones and leaves some out. Among tens of thousands of clones listed, roughly 90% were seen once. This rearrangement joins TRBV5-4 to TRBJ2-7, with 7 bases aligning to TRBD2. This material consisted of unstimulated CD4+ T cells sorted from spleen or lymph node cells, taken before transplant. The sequence was obtained from a human donor who was the organ donor for an intestinal transplant. The CDR3 is CASSSREAYEQYF. The CDR3 region has the DNA TGTGCCAGCAGCTCCCGGGAGGCCTACGAGCAGTACTTC.